The table lists the clone carrying this TCR beta chain with many counts. The antigen is not known. The data belong to a study of regulatory T cells in long-lasting Graves disease. Time point here: newly diagnosed GD, antithyroid drugs for less than 3 months. Following extraction of RNA from PBMCs, that RNA was used to make the TCR library. The authors built TCR beta libraries using iRepertoire HTBI primers and Arm-PCR of CDR3 regions. From the multiplex PCR reads, TCRdb called clonotypes with MiXCR, one entry per CDR3 protein. The sample includes roughly 430,000 distinct CDR3 sequences, roughly 15% of them seen just once. The junction had 4 bases not matched to a gene; V was cut back by 3 bases and J by 5 bases. The CDR3 totals 15 residues. From germline, CDR1 is MNHEY and CDR2 SMNVEV (reference sequence). Study conclusions and caveats: Persistent Graves' patients showed less TCR diversity than newly diagnosed patients showed.

This sample also appeared in a second study, on T cells in Graves' hyperthyroidism and ophthalmopathy. Per that study: Not enrolled were patients with uncontrolled infection, other autoimmune disease, pregnancy or lactation. Diagnoses used clinical symptoms, serum thyroxine and TRAb, thyroid ultrasound and orbital computed tomography. Blood samples included most of the expanded thyroid clonotypes exceeding 0.001.

The receptor was isolated from a woman in her twenties or thirties with Graves disease. The rearrangement joins TRBV27 to TRBJ2-5; TRBD2 matches at 12 bases. The specimen was peripheral blood mononuclear cells (PBMCs), collected at new diagnosis, from a patient treated with antithyroid drugs. CDR3 loop: CASSFGLAGLETQYF. The CDR3, as DNA: TGTGCCAGCAGTTTCGGACTAGCGGGATTGGAGACCCAGTACTTC.